This T cell receptor (beta chain) derives from a study of CD8+CD57+ T cells in acquired aplastic anemia. Study observations and caveats: Between the patient and control groups, CD8+ Simpson's diversity did not differ significantly. Shared by patients and controls, roughly 28 CD8+ CDR3s were abundant in patients.

The germline V gene has CDR1 LNHNV and CDR2 YYDKDF (reference sequence). V shed 4 bases and J shed 3 bases, with 14 bases lying between them. The length of the CDR3 is 15 residues. Concerning this clonotype itself: As yet, its antigen is unknown.

TCR beta VDJ combinations and CDR3 sequences were profiled from genomic DNA. TCRdb re-called the reads with MiXCR, one entry per CDR3 protein. The top ten clones hold around 34% of a sample with roughly 50,000 distinct CDR3 sequences, roughly 69% of them seen once. The chain employs TRBV15 and TRBJ2-3, with D perhaps given as TRBD1 or TRBD2 (5 bases each). Sequencing used sorted CD4+, CD8+, or CD8+CD57+ T cells (not recorded which) from PBMCs. This TCR derives from a human donor in good health, serving as a control. The CDR3: CATSNRDRGTDTQYF. In nucleotides, the CDR3 is TGTGCCACCAGCAATAGGGACCGCGGGACAGATACGCAGTATTTT.